This TCR beta chain was recorded in a study of T cell responses to AZD1222 COVID-19 vaccine. Notes on the study in general: Along spike, vaccine-associated CD4 TCRs were found throughout, with dominance at 160-218 and 743-854. A mostly white British donor set with more females was recruited, and clonal diversity was possibly underestimated.

Trimming removed 2 bases from V and 5 bases from J, with 6 bases in between. The CDR3 length is 12 residues. The germline V gene has CDR1 LGHDT and CDR2 YNNKEL (reference sequence). The method was immunoSEQ multiplex PCR; TCRdb's version includes in-frame clones alone and lacks a portion of them. The sample contains tens of thousands of clones, approximately 91% of which appear only once. In the case of this clone: Its antigen is undetermined.

The sequence derives from an adult in good health. Sample: peripheral blood, taken on day 0 of MenACWY control vaccination. The chain employs TRBV3-1 (or the pseudogene TRBV3-2) and TRBJ1-1, with D possibly TRBD1 on 5 matching bases. CDR3 in DNA: TGTGCCAGCAGCCAAAAGGGGACTGAAGCTTTCTTT. Amino acids: CASSQKGTEAFF.